The 18 T cell receptor beta chains below were found in one sample sequenced in a study of cytotoxic CD8 clonotypes in ibrutinib-treated CLL. Using immunoSEQ multiplex PCR, the repertoire was profiled, and TCRdb retains in-frame clones only, with some absent. The repertoire holds about 200,000 clones, with about 72% as singletons. The starting material was PBMCs, obtained after 24 months of ibrutinib treatment. The receptors shown here come from a human donor with chronic lymphocytic leukemia.

The gene calls are TRBV6-6 and TRBJ2-7, with D perhaps matching TRBD2 (5 bases). Germline V gene lookup returns CDR1 MNHNY and CDR2 SVGAGI (reference sequence). Between the trimmed V and J ends, which lost 7 bases and 5 bases, there was a span of 12 bases. CDR3 length: 12 amino acids. CDR3 sequence: CASNRDGDEQYF. CDR3 nucleotides: TGTGCCAGCAATCGGGATGGGGACGAGCAGTACTTC.

This clone was seen more than once but under ten times. The chain couples TRBV11-3 to TRBJ2-1; D remains unclear. Germline V CDR1 and CDR2: SGHNT, YENEEA. V dropped 5 bases and J dropped 11 bases, with 19 bases sitting between them. This CDR3 is built from 14 residues. CDR3 in DNA: TGTGCCAGCAGCCCCCCCGAAGGCCCTCAAAAGCAGTTCTTC. Translated, it gives CASSPPEGPQKQFF.

The chain recombines TRBV18 with TRBJ1-4; D is unresolved. This CDR3 has 14 amino acids. The V end was cut by 6 bases, the J end by 0 bases, with 8 bases between. Germline V gene data show CDR1 as KGHSH and CDR2 as LQKENI. The CDR3 sequence is CASSRSATNEKLFF. As DNA, the CDR3 is TGTGCCAGCTCCCGTTCTGCAACTAATGAAAAACTGTTTTTT.

This clone was seen only a few times. This chain joins TRBV6-6 and TRBJ1-5; possibly TRBD1 for D (5 bases). The CDR3 covers 14 residues. Germline V lookup: CDR1 MNHNY, CDR2 SVGAGI (reference sequence). The V end lost 1 base, the J end lost 9 bases, and 13 bases lay between the germline ends. CDR3 DNA: TGTGCCAGCAGTTACTTGGTAGGGGAACTGCCCCAGCATTTT. Translation gives CASSYLVGELPQHF.

This chain joins TRBV19 and TRBJ2-1; 7 bases match TRBD1. Looked up from germline, CDR1 is LNHDA and CDR2 is SQIVND (reference sequence). The V segment lost 10 bases and the J segment 6 bases; nucleotides outside the gene matches: 9. The CDR3 is 13 amino acids. CDR3: CATDVRDSNEQFF. CDR3 in DNA: TGTGCCACCGACGTCCGGGACAGCAATGAGCAGTTCTTC.

The rearrangement uses TRBV7-6 and TRBJ2-7, with a weak D call TRBD1 (5 bases). Trimming shortened V by 1 base and J by 2 bases, and 24 bases separated the two germline ends. The CDR3 length is 19 residues. Germline V gene data show CDR1 as SGHVS and CDR2 as FNYEAQ. In DNA form, the CDR3 reads TGTGCCAGCAGCTTAGGTCAGGGCCAGGCGCACGGGTACCCCTACGAGCAGTACTTC. This encodes CASSLGQGQAHGYPYEQYF.

The chain combines TRBV4-3 with TRBJ2-7; perhaps TRBD2 as D (6 bases). Germline CDR1 LGHNA, CDR2 YSLEER. The V and J ends lost 0 bases and 1 base respectively, with 13 bases between them. The length of the CDR3 is 16 residues. CDR3 nucleotides: TGCGCCAGCAGCCAAGAAGGGGCAGGGAGGTCCTACGAGCAGTACTTC. Translation: CASSQEGAGRSYEQYF.

This clone showed up just once. This chain links TRBV5-4 with TRBJ2-5; 8 bases map to TRBD2. The germline CDR1 and CDR2 sequences are SGHNT and YYREEE (reference sequence). J lost 4 bases, V lost 7 bases, and 12 bases had no gene match. The CDR3 is 15 residues long. CDR3 sequence reads: CASSGLAPRGETQYF. The CDR3 DNA reads as TGTGCCAGCTCCGGACTAGCTCCCAGGGGAGAGACCCAGTACTTC.

V gene TRBV28 combines with J gene TRBJ2-7, with D hard to call. The CDR3 is 14 residues long. Trimming took 7 bases from V and 0 from J, leaving 13 bases between them. Germline V gene sequence: CDR1 MDHEN, CDR2 SYDVKM. The DNA of the CDR3 is TGTGCCAGCACCTTAGGCGGCATCTCCTACGAGCAGTACTTC. It specifies CASTLGGISYEQYF.

The rearrangement joins TRBV7-9 to TRBJ2-5; 13 bases are a match to TRBD2. Trimming at V came to 5 bases and at J to 5 bases, leaving 14 bases not matched to a gene. CDR1 SEHNR and CDR2 FQNEAQ come from the germline V gene (reference sequence). The CDR3 loop spans 18 amino acids. CDR3 protein: CASSPRGGLAGAWETQYF. For the CDR3, the DNA is TGTGCCAGCAGCCCGCGCGGAGGACTAGCGGGAGCCTGGGAGACCCAGTACTTC.

This clone was recorded a few times. The rearrangement joins TRBV5-4 to TRBJ2-2, with 9 bases that match TRBD1. The CDR3 has 16 amino acids. CDR1 is SGHNT and CDR2 is YYREEE in the germline V gene (reference sequence). V lost 3 bases to trimming and J lost 10 bases; unmatched junction nucleotides: 13. This chain's CDR3 is CASSYYPPGQGSELFF. Here the CDR3 DNA reads TGTGCCAGCAGCTACTACCCACCGGGACAGGGATCGGAGCTGTTTTTT.

J is TRBJ2-2 and V is TRBV10-3; 8 bases are shared with TRBD2. This CDR3 is built from 18 residues. Germline V CDR1 and CDR2: ENHRY, SYGVKD. The V and J ends lost 0 bases and 7 bases, in that order; junction bases with no gene match: 13. DNA for the CDR3: TGTGCCATCAGTGAGTCGATTTCGCTAGCGGGCTTATTCGGGGAGCTGTTTTTT. Translated, it gives CAISESISLAGLFGELFF.

This sequence joins TRBV11-1 and TRBJ2-1, with 12 bases identical to TRBD2. V was clipped by 3 bases and J by 8 bases; unmatched bases: 5. The CDR3 loop spans 15 amino acids. Germline V lookup: CDR1 SGHAT, CDR2 FQDESV (reference sequence). Here the CDR3 DNA reads TGTGCCAGCAGCTTCCTAGCGGGAGGGCGGGATGAGCAGTTCTTC. Its translation: CASSFLAGGRDEQFF.

The rearrangement links TRBV10-3 to TRBJ1-2; no clear D gene. Germline V lookup: CDR1 ENHRY, CDR2 SYGVKD. The CDR3 loop spans 13 amino acids. Trimming took off 8 bases at V and 1 base at J, with 11 bases between the two ends. The CDR3 DNA reads TGTGCCATCTATGAAGAATTTAACTATGGCTACACCTTC. Amino acid sequence: CAIYEEFNYGYTF.

The chain links TRBV28 to TRBJ2-7; TRBD1 is a possible D gene (5 bases). The length of the CDR3 is 15 residues. Germline V gives CDR1 MDHEN, CDR2 SYDVKM. Trimming shortened V by 6 bases and J by 0 bases, and 15 bases separated the two germline ends. CDR3 sequence reads: CASSHRRQSSYEQYF. DNA for the CDR3: TGTGCCAGCAGCCACAGACGACAGAGCTCCTACGAGCAGTACTTC. The full variable domain, with the rest looked up from reference TRBV28 and TRBJ2-7, is DVKVTQSSRYLVKRTGEKVFLECVQDMDHENMFWYRQDPGLGLRLIYFSYDVKMKEKGDIPEGYSVSREKKERFSLILESASTNQTSMYLCASSHRRQSSYEQYFGPGTRLTVT.

The rearrangement uses TRBV12-2 and TRBJ2-2; TRBD1 is taken as the D call from the table, unchecked against the DNA. TRBV12-2 is a recognized pseudogene. The CDR3 extends over 17 amino acids. The CDR3 DNA sequence: TGTGCAAGTCGCCTGGCGACCGGGACAGGGGGTGGCGGGGAGCTGTTTTTT. Protein product: CASRLATGTGGGGELFF.

This chain joins TRBV18 and TRBJ2-1; 10 nucleotides line up with TRBD1. J was trimmed by 5 bases and V by 8 bases; bases with no gene match: 6. Germline V gene lookup returns CDR1 KGHSH and CDR2 LQKENI. CDR3 length: 14 amino acids. CDR3 sequence (DNA): TGTGCCAGCATCCGGGACAGGGGAGACAATGAGCAGTTCTTC. Amino acid sequence: CASIRDRGDNEQFF.

J is TRBJ2-7 and V is TRBV2; 13 nucleotides agree with TRBD2. J lost 2 bases, V lost 5 bases, and 9 bases had no gene match. The CDR3 extends over 17 amino acids. Germline CDR1 is SNHLY and CDR2 is FYNNEI. The DNA of the CDR3 is TGTGCCAGCAGTTTTGGACTAGCGGGAGCCCCTGCCTACGAGCAGTACTTC. Protein product: CASSFGLAGAPAYEQYF.